This paragraph reports one TCR beta chain. Its antigen is still unknown. These data come from a study of cytomegalovirus exposure and HLA in healthy donors. Study context: Genetic ancestry analysis placed around four fifths of the 410 or so donors that were genotyped in the Caucasian-associated cluster.

Study-wide points: A later analysis linked about 17,000 TCR beta sequences to HLA alleles at 0.05 false discovery rate.

Healthy people donating bone marrow made up the donors. The PCR used 60 Vbeta and 13 Jbeta primers. Measured with immunoSEQ multiplex PCR; TCRdb has only the in-frame clones, and not every one. In total, the table holds 150,000 to 200,000 clones. The sequence came from a woman between 55 and 75 years old in good health and CMV-seronegative. Sample: PBMCs.

CDR3 sequence: CASSHHFPSASYEQYF. CDR3 in DNA: TGTGCCAGCAGCCACCATTTCCCGTCCGCCAGCTACGAGCAGTACTTC. V gene TRBV14 combines with J gene TRBJ2-7; D gene uncertain. The CDR3 consists of 16 residues. The V gene lost 3 bases and the J gene lost 3 bases, with 18 bases spanning the gap. Looked up from germline, CDR1 is SGHDN and CDR2 is FVKESK.